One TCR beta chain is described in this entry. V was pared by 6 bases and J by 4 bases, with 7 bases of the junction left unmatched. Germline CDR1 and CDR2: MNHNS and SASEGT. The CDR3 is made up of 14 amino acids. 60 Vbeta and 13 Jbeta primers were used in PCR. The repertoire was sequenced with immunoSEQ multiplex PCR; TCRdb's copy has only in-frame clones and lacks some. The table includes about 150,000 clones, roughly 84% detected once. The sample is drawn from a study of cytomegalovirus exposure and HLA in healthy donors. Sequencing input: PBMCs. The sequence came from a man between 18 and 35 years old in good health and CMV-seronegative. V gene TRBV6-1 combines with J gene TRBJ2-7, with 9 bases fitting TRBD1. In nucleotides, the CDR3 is TGTGCCAGCAGCGGGGACAGGGTTACGTACGAGCAGTACTTC. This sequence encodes CASSGDRVTYEQYF.